This T cell receptor beta chain was recorded in a study of T cell changes during pregnancy in multiple sclerosis. Libraries were prepared by immunoSEQ multiplex PCR; TCRdb keeps only in-frame clonotypes and omits some of them. The table has roughly 100,000 clones, 92% seen once. The V end lost 10 bases, the J end lost 3 bases, and 12 bases lay between the germline ends. Germline CDR1 is MDHEN and CDR2 is SYDVKM. This CDR3 comprises 13 residues. This sequence originates from a female donor with multiple sclerosis, enrolled in a pregnancy study. V gene TRBV28 combines with J gene TRBJ2-2; D gene ambiguous. The material was peripheral blood, obtained after pregnancy. The CDR3 is CATLRRDTGELFF. Written as DNA, the CDR3 is TGTGCCACCCTAAGAAGAGACACCGGGGAGCTGTTTTTT.